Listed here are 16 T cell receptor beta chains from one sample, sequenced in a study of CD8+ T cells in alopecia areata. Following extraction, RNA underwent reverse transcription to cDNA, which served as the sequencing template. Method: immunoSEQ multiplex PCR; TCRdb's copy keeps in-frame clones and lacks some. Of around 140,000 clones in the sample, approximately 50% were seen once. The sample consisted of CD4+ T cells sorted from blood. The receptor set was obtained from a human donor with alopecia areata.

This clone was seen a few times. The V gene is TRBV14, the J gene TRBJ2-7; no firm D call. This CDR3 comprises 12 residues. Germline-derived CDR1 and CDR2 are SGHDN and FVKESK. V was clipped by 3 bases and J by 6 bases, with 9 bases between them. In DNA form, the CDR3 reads TGTGCCAGCAGCCATAACCAGGCCGAGCAGTACTTC. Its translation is CASSHNQAEQYF. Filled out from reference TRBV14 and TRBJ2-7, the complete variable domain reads EAGVTQFPSHSVIEKGQTVTLRCDPISGHDNLYWYRRVMGKEIKFLLHFVKESKQDESGMPNNRFLAERTGGTYSTLKVQPAELEDSGVYFCASSHNQAEQYFGPGTRLTVT.

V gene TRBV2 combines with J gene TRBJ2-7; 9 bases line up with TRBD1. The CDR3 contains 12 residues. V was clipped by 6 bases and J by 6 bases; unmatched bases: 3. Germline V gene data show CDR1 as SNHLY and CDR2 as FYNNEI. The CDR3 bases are TGTGCCAGCAGCGGACAGGGGTCCGAGCAGTACTTC. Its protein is CASSGQGSEQYF.

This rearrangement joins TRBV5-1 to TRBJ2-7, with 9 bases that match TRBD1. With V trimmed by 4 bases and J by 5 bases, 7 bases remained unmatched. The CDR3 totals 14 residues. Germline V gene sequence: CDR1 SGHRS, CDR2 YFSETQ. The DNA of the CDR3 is TGCGCCAGCAGCCCCGGGACAGGGAAGAACGAGCAGTACTTC. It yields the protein CASSPGTGKNEQYF.

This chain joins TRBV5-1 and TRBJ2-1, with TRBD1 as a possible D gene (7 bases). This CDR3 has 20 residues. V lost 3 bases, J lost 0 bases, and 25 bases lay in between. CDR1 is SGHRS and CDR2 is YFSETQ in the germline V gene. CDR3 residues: CASSSLGGSGQEHSYNEQFF. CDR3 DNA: TGCGCCAGCAGCTCCTTAGGGGGGTCTGGACAGGAACACTCCTACAATGAGCAGTTCTTC.

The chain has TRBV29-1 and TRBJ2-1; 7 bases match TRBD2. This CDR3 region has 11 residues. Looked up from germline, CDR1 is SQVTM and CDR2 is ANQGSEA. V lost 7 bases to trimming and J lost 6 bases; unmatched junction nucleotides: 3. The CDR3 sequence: CSAGGFNEQFF. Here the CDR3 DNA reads TGCAGCGCCGGGGGGTTCAATGAGCAGTTCTTC.

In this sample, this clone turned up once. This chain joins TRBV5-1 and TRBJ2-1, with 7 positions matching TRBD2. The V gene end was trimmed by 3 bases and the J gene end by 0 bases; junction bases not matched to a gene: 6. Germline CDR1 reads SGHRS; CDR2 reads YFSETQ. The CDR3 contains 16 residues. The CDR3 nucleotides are TGCGCCAGCAGCTCCCCTAGCGGCTACTCCTACAATGAGCAGTTCTTC. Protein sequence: CASSSPSGYSYNEQFF.

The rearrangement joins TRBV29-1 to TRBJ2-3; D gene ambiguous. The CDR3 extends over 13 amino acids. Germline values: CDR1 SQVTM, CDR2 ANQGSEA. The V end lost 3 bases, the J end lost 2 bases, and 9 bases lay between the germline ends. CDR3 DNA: TGCAGCGTTGACTTTGCGGTCACAGATACGCAGTATTTT. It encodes CSVDFAVTDTQYF.

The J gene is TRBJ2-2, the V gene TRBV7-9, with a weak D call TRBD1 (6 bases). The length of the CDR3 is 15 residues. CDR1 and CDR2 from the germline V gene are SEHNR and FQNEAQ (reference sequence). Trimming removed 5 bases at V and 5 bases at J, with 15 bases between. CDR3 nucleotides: TGTGCCAGCAGCCAGATTCCGGGACAAACCGGGGAGCTGTTTTTT. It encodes CASSQIPGQTGELFF.

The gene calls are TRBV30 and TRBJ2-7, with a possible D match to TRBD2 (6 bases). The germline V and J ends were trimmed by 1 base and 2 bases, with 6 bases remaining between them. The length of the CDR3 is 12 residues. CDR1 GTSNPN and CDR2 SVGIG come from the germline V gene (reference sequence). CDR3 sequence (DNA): TGTGCCTGGAGTGGACTAGCCTACGAGCAGTACTTC. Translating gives CAWSGLAYEQYF.

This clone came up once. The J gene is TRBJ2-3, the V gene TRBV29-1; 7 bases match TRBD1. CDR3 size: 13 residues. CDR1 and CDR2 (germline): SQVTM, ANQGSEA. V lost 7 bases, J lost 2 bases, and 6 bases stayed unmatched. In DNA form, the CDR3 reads TGCAGCGCTCAGGGGGTAGTCACAGATACGCAGTATTTT. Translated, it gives CSAQGVVTDTQYF.

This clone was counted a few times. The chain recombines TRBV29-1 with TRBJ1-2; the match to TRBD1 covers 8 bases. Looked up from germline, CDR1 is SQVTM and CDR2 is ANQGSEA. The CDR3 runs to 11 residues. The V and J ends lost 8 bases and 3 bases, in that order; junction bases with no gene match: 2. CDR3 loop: CSLDRDYGYTF. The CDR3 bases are TGCAGCTTGGACAGGGACTATGGCTACACCTTC.

The CDR3 nucleotides read TGTGCCTGGAGTGTGACAGACTATAATTCACCCCTCCACTTT. It specifies CAWSVTDYNSPLHF. V usage is TRBV30 and J usage is TRBJ1-6; D may be TRBD1 (5 bases). Germline V gene data show CDR1 as GTSNPN and CDR2 as SVGIG (reference sequence). This CDR3 region has 14 residues. The germline V and J ends were trimmed by 0 bases and 3 bases, with 6 bases remaining between them.

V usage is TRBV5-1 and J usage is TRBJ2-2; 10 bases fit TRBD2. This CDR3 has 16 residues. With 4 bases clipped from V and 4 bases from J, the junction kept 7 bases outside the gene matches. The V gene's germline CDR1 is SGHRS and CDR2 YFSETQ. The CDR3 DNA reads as TGCGCCAGCAGCCGTAAGCGGGAGGGCCGCACCGGGGAGCTGTTTTTT. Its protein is CASSRKREGRTGELFF.

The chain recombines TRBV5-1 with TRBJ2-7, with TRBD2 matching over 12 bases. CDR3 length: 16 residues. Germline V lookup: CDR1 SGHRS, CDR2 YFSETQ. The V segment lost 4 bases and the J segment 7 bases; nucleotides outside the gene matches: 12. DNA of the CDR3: TGCGCCAGCAGCGGAACGGGGGGACTAGCGGGCCGGGAGCAGTACTTC. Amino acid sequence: CASSGTGGLAGREQYF.

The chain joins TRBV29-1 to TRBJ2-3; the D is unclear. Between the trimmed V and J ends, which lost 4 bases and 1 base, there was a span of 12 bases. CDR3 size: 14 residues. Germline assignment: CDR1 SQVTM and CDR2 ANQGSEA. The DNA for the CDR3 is TGCAGCGTTGTTGTATCCCAGCGCACAGATACGCAGTATTTT. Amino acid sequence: CSVVVSQRTDTQYF.

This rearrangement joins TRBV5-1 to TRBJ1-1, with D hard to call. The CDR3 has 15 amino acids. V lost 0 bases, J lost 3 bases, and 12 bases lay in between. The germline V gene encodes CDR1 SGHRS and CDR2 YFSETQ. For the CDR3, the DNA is TGCGCCAGCAGCTTGGTGGGGAGTCCGGACACTGAAGCTTTCTTT. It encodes CASSLVGSPDTEAFF.